There are a few counts of the clone carrying this T cell receptor (beta chain). As yet, its antigen is unknown. The sample is drawn from a study of siplizumab effects on memory and regulatory T cells. General study findings and limits: Naive T cells looked more diverse than memory cells, and they looked like major contributors to the alloresponse. Treg-derived clones made up an average of about 73% of mappable alloreactive CD4+ clones with siplizumab and 26.9% in controls.

Libraries were prepared by immunoSEQ multiplex PCR; TCRdb keeps only in-frame clonotypes and omits some of them. The sample yields 70,000 to 95,000 clones, more than 80% seen once. This CDR3 spans 16 amino acids. CDR1 KGHSH and CDR2 LQKENI come from the germline V gene. Losses at the gene ends were 4 bases for V and 2 bases for J; bases not matched to a gene: 6. Sequenced sample: CD4+ T cells sorted from blood. The chain joins TRBV18 to TRBJ1-5, with 9 nucleotides matching TRBD1. This TCR came from a human donor in good health. The CDR3 nucleotides are TGTGCCAGCTCACTTATGGACAGGGGAGGCAATCAGCCCCAGCATTTT. It is translated as CASSLMDRGGNQPQHF. The whole variable domain, remainder taken from reference TRBV18 and TRBJ1-5, is NAGVMQNPRHLVRRRGQEARLRCSPMKGHSHVYWYRQLPEEGLKFMVYLQKENIIDESGMPKERFSAEFPKEGPSILRIQQVVRGDSAAYFCASSLMDRGGNQPQHFGDGTRLSIL.